The rows below give T cell receptor beta chains drawn from one sample of a study of cytomegalovirus exposure and HLA in healthy donors. Repertoires were generated with immunoSEQ multiplex PCR, while TCRdb's copy carries only in-frame clones and drops some. The sample yields roughly 120,000 clones, roughly nine tenths seen once. Source material: PBMCs. Every receptor here comes from a man aged 18 to 29 in good health and CMV-seropositive. CDR3s include the opening cysteine and the closing phenylalanine or tryptophan. The D gene is left open where the match is weak. Rows give clone size only sometimes, using once, few, many, or a class for an expanded clone.

v_gene,j_gene,d_gene,abundance,CDR3nt,CDR3aa
TRBV27,TRBJ2-2,-,-,TGTGCCAGCAGTTCAGGGTACACGAACACCGGGGAGCTGTTTTTT,CASSSGYTNTGELFF
TRBV6-5,TRBJ2-5,TRBD2,-,TGTGCCTCCTCGGGGAGCGGGGGCTACCAAGAGACCCAGTACTTC,CASSGSGGYQETQYF
TRBV30,TRBJ1-2,TRBD1,few,TGTGCTGGATCCGGGACAGGAGCGTATGGCTACACCTTC,CAGSGTGAYGYTF
TRBV4-2,TRBJ1-3,-,-,TGTGCCAGCAGCCAGGGTGGGCCTGGAAACACCATATATTTT,CASSQGGPGNTIYF
TRBV7-9,TRBJ1-4,-,-,TGTGCCAGCAGCCCCTCCTTTGTGACTAATGAAAAACTGTTTTTT,CASSPSFVTNEKLFF
TRBV4-3,TRBJ1-6,-,-,TGCGCCAGCAGCCAAGATCTCCCCTATAATTCACCCCTCCACTTT,CASSQDLPYNSPLHF
TRBV27,TRBJ2-1,-,-,TGTGCCAGCAGTTTAGTTGGGGGCCCGGTCTACAATGAGCAGTTCTTC,CASSLVGGPVYNEQFF
TRBV7-9,TRBJ1-1,TRBD1,-,TGTGCCAGCAGCTGGGGACAGGGGGGGAACACTGAAGCTTTCTTT,CASSWGQGGNTEAFF
TRBV6-5,TRBJ2-7,-,once,TGTGCCAGCAAGGGAGGAACCAACTTTTGGGGCGAGCAGTACTTC,CASKGGTNFWGEQYF
TRBV4-2,TRBJ2-1,-,few,TGTGCCAGCAGCCAAGAGCCCAGGGGAAGGCAGTTCTTC,CASSQEPRGRQFF
TRBV4-3,TRBJ1-1,-,-,TGCGCCAGCAGCCCTCGAAGCGGGGAACGGAACACTGAAGCTTTCTTT,CASSPRSGERNTEAFF